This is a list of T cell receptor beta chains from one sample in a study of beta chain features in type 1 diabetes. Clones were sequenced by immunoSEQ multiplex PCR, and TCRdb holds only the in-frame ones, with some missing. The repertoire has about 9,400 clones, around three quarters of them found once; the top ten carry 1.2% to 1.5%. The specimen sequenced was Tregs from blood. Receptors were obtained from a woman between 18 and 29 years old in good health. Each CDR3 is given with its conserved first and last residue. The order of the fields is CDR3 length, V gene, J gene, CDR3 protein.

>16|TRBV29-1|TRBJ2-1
CSVDRWLAGEYNEQFF
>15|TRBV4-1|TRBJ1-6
CASSQGGQGGSPLHF
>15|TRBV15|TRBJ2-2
CATSRILASTGELFF
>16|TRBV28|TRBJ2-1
CASSTTGQGTYNEQFF
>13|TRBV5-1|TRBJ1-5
CASSLSLNQPQHF
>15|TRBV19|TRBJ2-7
CASSSRLAGFYEQYF
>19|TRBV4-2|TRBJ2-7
CASSQGTTGLAGGIYEQYF
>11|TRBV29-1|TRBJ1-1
CSVEGRTEAFF
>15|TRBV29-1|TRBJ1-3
CSVDGTGVTGNTIYF
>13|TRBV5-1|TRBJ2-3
CASRPRTVDTQYF
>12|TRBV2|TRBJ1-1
CASSVLNTEAFF
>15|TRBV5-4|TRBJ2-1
CASSPGLADYNEQFF
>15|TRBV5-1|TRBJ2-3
CASSTGGIPTDTQYF
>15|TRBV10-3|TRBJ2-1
CAISVLAGAGNEQFF
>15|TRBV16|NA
CASSQSGTGLYEQYF
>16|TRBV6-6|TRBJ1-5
CAASWGPPYSNQPQHF
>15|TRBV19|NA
CASSIRQGAGYEQYF
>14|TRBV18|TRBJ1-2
CASSQGTGYYGYTF